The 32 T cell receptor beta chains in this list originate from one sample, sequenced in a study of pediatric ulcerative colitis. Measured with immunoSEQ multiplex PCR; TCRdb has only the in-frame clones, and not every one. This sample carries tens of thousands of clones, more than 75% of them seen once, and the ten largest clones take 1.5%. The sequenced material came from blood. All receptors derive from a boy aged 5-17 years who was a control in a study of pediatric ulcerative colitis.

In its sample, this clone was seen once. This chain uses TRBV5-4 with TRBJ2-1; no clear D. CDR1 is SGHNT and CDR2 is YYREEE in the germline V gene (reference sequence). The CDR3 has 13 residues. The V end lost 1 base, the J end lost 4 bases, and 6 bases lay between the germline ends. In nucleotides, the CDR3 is TGTGCCAGCAGCTTGAACGGGTACAATGAGCAGTTCTTC. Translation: CASSLNGYNEQFF. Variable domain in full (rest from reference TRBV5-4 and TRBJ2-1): ETGVTQSPTHLIKTRGQQVTLRCSSQSGHNTVSWYQQALGQGPQFIFQYYREEENGRGNFPPRFSGLQFPNYSSELNVNALELDDSALYLCASSLNGYNEQFFGPGTRLTVL.

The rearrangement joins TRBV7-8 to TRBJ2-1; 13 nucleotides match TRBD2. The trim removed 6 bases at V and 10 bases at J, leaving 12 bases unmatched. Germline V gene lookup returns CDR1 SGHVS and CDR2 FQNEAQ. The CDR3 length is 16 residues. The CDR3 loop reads CASRPGRLAGGTEQFF. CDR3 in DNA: TGTGCCAGCAGGCCGGGGAGACTAGCGGGAGGTACCGAGCAGTTCTTC. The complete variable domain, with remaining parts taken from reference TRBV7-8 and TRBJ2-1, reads GAGVSQSPRYKVAKRGQDVALRCDPISGHVSLFWYQQALGQGPEFLTYFQNEAQLDKSGLPSDRFFAERPEGSVSTLKIQRTQQEDSAVYLCASRPGRLAGGTEQFFGPGTRLTVL.

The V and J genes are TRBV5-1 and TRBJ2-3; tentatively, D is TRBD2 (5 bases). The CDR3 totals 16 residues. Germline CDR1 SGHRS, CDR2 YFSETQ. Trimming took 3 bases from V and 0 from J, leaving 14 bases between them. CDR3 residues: CASSSTLGESTDTQYF. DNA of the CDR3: TGCGCCAGCAGCTCGACTCTCGGGGAGAGCACAGATACGCAGTATTTT.

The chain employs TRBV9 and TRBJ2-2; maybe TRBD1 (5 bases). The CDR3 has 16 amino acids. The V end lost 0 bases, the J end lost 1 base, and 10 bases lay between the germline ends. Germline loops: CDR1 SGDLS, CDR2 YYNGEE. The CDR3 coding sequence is TGTGCCAGCAGCGTAGGGGGCCTCCGGAACACCGGGGAGCTGTTTTTT. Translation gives CASSVGGLRNTGELFF.

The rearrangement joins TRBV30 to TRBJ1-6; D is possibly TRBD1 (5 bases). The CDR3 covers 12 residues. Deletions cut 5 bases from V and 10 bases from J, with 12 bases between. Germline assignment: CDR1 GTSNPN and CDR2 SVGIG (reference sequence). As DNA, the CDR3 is TGTGCCTGGGAAGGGGAAATCTCACCCCTCCACTTT. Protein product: CAWEGEISPLHF.

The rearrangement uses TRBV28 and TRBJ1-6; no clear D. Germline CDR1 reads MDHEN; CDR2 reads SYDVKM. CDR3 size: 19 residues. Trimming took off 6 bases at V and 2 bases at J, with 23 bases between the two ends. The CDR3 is CASSPAREYEETYNSPLHF. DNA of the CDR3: TGTGCCAGCAGCCCAGCACGGGAGTATGAGGAGACCTATAATTCACCCCTCCACTTT. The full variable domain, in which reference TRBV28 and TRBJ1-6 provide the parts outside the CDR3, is DVKVTQSSRYLVKRTGEKVFLECVQDMDHENMFWYRQDPGLGLRLIYFSYDVKMKEKGDIPEGYSVSREKKERFSLILESASTNQTSMYLCASSPAREYEETYNSPLHFGNGTRLTVT.

CDR3 sequence reads: CASSFGGDEQYF. Written as DNA, the CDR3 is TGTGCCAGCAGCTTTGGGGGGGACGAGCAGTACTTC. The rearrangement joins TRBV11-2 to TRBJ2-7; TRBD2 aligns across 7 bases. V lost 3 bases and J lost 5; bases outside the gene matches: 1. The CDR3 consists of 12 residues. Germline lookup yields CDR1 SGHAT and CDR2 FQNNGV.

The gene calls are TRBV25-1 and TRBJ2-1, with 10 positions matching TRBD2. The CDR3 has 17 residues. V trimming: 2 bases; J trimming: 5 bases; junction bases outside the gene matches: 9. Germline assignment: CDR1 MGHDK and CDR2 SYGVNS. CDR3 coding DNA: TGTGCCAGCAGTGAACAGATTAGCGGGAGGACTAACAATGAGCAGTTCTTC. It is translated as CASSEQISGRTNNEQFF.

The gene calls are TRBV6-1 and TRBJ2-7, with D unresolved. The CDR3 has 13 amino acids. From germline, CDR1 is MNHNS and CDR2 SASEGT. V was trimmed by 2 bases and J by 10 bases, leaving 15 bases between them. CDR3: CASSELILLPQYF. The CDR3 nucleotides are TGTGCCAGCAGTGAACTAATTCTCTTGCCCCAGTACTTC.

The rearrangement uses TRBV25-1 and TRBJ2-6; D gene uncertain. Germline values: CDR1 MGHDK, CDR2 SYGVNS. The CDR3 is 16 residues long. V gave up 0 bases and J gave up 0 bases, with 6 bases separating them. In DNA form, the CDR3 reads TGTGCCAGCAGTGAATATTTACCCTCTGGGGCCAACGTCCTGACTTTC. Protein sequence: CASSEYLPSGANVLTF.

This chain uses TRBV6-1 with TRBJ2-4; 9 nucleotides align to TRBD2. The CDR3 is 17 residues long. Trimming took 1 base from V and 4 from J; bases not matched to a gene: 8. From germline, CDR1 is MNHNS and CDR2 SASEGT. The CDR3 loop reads CASSEETTSGGKNIQYF. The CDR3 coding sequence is TGTGCCAGCAGTGAAGAGACGACTAGCGGAGGAAAAAACATTCAGTACTTC.

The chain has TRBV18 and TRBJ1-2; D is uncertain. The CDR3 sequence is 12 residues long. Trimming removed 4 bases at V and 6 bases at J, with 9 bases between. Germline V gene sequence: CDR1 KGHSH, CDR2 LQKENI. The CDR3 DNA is TGTGCCAGCTCACTCGGGCCGGATGGCTACACCTTC. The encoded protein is CASSLGPDGYTF.

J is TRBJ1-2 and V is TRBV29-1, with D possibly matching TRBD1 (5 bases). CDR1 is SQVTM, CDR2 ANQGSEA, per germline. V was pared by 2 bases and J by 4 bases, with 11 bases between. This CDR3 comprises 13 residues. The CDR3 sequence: CSVEMDNFYGYTF. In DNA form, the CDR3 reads TGCAGCGTTGAAATGGACAACTTCTATGGCTACACCTTC.

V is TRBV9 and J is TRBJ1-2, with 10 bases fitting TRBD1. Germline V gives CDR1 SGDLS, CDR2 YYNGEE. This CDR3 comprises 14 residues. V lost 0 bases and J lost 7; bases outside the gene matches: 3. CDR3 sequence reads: CASSVGQGAGGYTF. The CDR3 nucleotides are TGTGCCAGCAGCGTAGGACAGGGGGCAGGTGGCTACACCTTC.

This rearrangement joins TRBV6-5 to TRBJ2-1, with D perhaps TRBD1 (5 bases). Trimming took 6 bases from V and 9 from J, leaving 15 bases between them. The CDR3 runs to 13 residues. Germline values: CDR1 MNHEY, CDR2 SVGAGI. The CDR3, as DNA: TGTGCCAGCAGCCCCGGGCAGGGCAGTGAGCAGTTCTTC. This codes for CASSPGQGSEQFF.

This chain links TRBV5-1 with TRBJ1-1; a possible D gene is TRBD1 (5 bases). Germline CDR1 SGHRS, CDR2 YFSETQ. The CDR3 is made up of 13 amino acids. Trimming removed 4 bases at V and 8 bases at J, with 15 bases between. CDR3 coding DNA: TGCGCCAGCAGCCGTCGGGACCCATCGGAAGCTTTCTTT. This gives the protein CASSRRDPSEAFF.

The CDR3 spells CASSLQETQYF. CDR3 DNA: TGTGCCAGCAGCCTCCAAGAGACCCAGTACTTC. The chain employs TRBV7-9 and TRBJ2-5; no reliable D call. Germline-derived CDR1 and CDR2 are SEHNR and FQNEAQ (reference sequence). V lost 5 bases and J 1 base, leaving 2 bases between the germline ends. The CDR3 is 11 amino acids.

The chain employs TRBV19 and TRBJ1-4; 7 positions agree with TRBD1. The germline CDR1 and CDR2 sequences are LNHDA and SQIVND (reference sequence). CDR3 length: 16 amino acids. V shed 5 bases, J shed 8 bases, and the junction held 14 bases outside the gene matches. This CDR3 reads CASSPSRQGRGEKLFF. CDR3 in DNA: TGTGCCAGTAGTCCCTCCAGACAGGGTCGAGGCGAAAAACTGTTTTTT.

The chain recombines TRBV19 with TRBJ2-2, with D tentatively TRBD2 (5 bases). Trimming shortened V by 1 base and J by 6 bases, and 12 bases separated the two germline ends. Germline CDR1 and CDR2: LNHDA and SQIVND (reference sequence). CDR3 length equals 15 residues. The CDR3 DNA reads TGTGCCAGTAGTATAGCCCGGGGTTCGGCCGGGGAGCTGTTTTTT. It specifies CASSIARGSAGELFF.

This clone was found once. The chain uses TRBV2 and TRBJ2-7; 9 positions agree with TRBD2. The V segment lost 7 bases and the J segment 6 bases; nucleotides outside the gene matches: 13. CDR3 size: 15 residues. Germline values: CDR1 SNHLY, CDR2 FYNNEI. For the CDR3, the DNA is TGTGCCAGCACGGTGCTAGCGGGACCACTTCGCGAGCAGTACTTC. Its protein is CASTVLAGPLREQYF.

CDR3 bases: TGTGCCAGTAAAGCGACAGGGTATAACTATGGCTACACCTTC. It codes for CASKATGYNYGYTF. V is TRBV19 and J is TRBJ1-2, with TRBD1 matching over 7 bases. The germline V gene encodes CDR1 LNHDA and CDR2 SQIVND (reference sequence). Unmatched junction bases numbered 6, after V lost 7 bases and J lost 1 base. The CDR3 consists of 14 residues.

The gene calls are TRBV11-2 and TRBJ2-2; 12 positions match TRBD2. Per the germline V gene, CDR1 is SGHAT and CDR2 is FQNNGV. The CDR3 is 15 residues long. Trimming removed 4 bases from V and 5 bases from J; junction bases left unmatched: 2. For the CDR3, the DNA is TGTGCCAGCAGCTGGACTAGCGGGGAAACCGGGGAGCTGTTTTTT. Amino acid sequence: CASSWTSGETGELFF.

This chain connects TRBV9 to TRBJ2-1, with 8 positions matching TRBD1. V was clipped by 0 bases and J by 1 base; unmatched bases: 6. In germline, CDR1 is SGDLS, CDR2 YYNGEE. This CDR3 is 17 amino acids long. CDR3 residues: CASSVGTGGSSYNEQFF. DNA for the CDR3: TGTGCCAGCAGCGTAGGCACAGGGGGGAGTTCCTACAATGAGCAGTTCTTC.

The CDR3 nucleotides are TGCGCCAGCAGCCAAGATGGGTTTTTAACTGAAGCTTTCTTT. Amino acid sequence: CASSQDGFLTEAFF. The chain carries TRBV4-3 and TRBJ1-1; no definite D call. Trimming left V 0 bases short and J 5 bases short, with 10 bases between. The CDR3 is 14 residues long. CDR1 is LGHNA and CDR2 is YSLEER in the germline V gene.

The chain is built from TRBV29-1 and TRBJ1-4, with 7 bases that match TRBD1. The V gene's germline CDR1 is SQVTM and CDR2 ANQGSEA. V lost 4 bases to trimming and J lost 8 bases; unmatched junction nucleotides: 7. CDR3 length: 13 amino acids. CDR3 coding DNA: TGCAGCGTTGTAGGGACAGTGCACGAAAAACTGTTTTTT. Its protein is CSVVGTVHEKLFF.

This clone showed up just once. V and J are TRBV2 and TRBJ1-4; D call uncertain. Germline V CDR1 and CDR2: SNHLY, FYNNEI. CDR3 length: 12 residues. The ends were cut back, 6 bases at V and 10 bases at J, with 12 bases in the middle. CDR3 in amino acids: CASSQFPTKLFF. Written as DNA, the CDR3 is TGTGCCAGCAGCCAATTCCCTACAAAACTGTTTTTT. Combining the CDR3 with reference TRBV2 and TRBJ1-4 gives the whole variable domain EPEVTQTPSHQVTQMGQEVILRCVPISNHLYFYWYRQILGQKVEFLVSFYNNEISEKSEIFDDQFSVERPDGSNFTLKIRSTKLEDSAMYFCASSQFPTKLFFGSGTQLSVL.

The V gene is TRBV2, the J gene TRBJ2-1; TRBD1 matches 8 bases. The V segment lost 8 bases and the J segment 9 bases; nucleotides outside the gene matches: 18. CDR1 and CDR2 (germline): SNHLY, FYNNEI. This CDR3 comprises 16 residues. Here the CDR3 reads CASSFQGGDRGREQFF. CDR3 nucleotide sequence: TGTGCCAGCTCTTTTCAGGGCGGTGACAGGGGTCGTGAGCAGTTCTTC.

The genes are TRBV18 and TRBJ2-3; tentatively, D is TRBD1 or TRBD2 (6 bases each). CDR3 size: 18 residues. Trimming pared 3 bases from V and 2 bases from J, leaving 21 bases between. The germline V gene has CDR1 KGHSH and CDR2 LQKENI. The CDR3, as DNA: TGTGCCAGCTCACCCCCCTGGCCGGGGGACAAGCTCACAGATACGCAGTATTTT. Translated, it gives CASSPPWPGDKLTDTQYF.

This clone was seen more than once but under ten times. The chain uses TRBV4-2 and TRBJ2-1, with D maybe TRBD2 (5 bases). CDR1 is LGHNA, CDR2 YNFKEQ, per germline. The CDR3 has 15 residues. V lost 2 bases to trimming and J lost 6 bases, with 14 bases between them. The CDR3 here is CASSQHQAAGNEQFF. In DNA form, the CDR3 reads TGTGCCAGCAGCCAACACCAAGCGGCTGGCAATGAGCAGTTCTTC.

The CDR3 spells CASSYRRGLNTEAFF. The CDR3 DNA sequence: TGTGCCAGCAGTTACCGGCGGGGCCTGAACACTGAAGCTTTCTTT. The chain employs TRBV6-5 and TRBJ1-1, with D perhaps matching TRBD1 (5 bases). With 2 bases removed from V and 0 bases from J, the gap between germline ends came to 10 bases. Germline CDR1 reads MNHEY; CDR2 reads SVGAGI. The CDR3 consists of 15 residues.

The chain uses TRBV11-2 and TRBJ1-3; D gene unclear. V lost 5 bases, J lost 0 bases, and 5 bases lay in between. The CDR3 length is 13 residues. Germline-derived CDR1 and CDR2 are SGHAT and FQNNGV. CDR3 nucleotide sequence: TGTGCCAGCAGCATATTCTCTGGAAACACCATATATTTT. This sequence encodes CASSIFSGNTIYF.

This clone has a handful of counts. The CDR3 here is CASSLLPGSNQPQHF. Written as DNA, the CDR3 is TGTGCCAGCAGCTTGCTCCCAGGTAGCAATCAGCCCCAGCATTTT. The chain links TRBV5-4 to TRBJ1-5; D gene ambiguous. The germline CDR1 and CDR2 sequences are SGHNT and YYREEE (reference sequence). The V and J ends lost 1 base and 0 bases respectively, with 8 bases between them. The CDR3 length is 15 residues.